This T cell receptor (beta chain) was recovered during a study of shared clonotypes between healthy human individuals. CD45RO negativity and positive selection for CCR7 defined naive CD8 cells, a population that excluded terminally differentiated effector memory CD45RA+ cells. The authors loaded around 190 ng DNA, 30,000 to 35,000 T cell genomes, into sorted-subset replicate PCRs. Profiling relied on immunoSEQ multiplex PCR, and the TCRdb table lists in-frame clones only, not all of them. The table shows roughly 2 million clones, with roughly 94% occurring only once. V lost 3 bases, J lost 0 bases, and 13 bases lay in between. The CDR3 runs 16 residues. CDR1 and CDR2 from the germline V gene are MNHEY and SMNVEV (reference sequence).

This TCR derives from a young man in good health. Sequenced: naive CD8+ T cells sorted from blood. The chain recombines TRBV27 with TRBJ2-3; the D gene is possibly TRBD2 (7 bases). The CDR3 nucleotides read TGTGCCAGCAGTTTCCGGGGGGCCATAAGCACAGATACGCAGTATTTT. Translation gives CASSFRGAISTDTQYF.